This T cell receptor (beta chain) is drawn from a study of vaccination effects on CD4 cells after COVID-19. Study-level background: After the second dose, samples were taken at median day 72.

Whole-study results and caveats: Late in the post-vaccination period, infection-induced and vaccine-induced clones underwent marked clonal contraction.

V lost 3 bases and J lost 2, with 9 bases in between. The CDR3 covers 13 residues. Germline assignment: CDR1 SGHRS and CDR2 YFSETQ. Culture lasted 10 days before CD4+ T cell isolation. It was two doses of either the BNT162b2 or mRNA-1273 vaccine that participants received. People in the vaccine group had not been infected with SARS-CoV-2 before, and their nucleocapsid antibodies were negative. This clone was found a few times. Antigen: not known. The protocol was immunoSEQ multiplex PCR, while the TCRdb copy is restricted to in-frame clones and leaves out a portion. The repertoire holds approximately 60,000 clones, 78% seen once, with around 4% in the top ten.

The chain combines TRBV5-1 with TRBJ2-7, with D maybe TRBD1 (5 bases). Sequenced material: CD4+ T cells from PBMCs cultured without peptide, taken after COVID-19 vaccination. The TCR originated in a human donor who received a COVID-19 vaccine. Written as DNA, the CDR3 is TGCGCCAGCAGCTGGGGCAGCACCTACGAGCAGTACTTC. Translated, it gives CASSWGSTYEQYF.